Reported below is one T cell receptor (beta chain). The data stem from a study of control samples from healthy donors and cancer patients. The assay was immunoSEQ multiplex PCR, and TCRdb's table has in-frame clones only and misses some. The sample has approximately 49,000 clones; about 86% are singletons. Germline assignment: CDR1 SGHVS and CDR2 FNYEAQ. Trimming shortened V by 7 bases and J by 0 bases, and 12 bases separated the two germline ends. The CDR3 totals 15 residues. The source material was PBMCs. V and J are TRBV7-6 and TRBJ1-4; D is unresolved. The receptor was isolated from a woman aged 45-65 years with lung cancer. CDR3 residues: CASTLKPATNEKLFF. The CDR3 coding sequence is TGTGCCAGCACTCTTAAACCCGCAACTAATGAAAAACTGTTTTTT.